A selection of T cell receptor beta chains follows, all from one sample in a study of CD4 T cells in relation to SARS-CoV-2 and coronaviruses. Using immunoSEQ multiplex PCR, the repertoire was profiled, and TCRdb retains in-frame clones only, with some absent. Of 20,000 to 25,000 clones listed, 60% to 85% are singletons. The antigens of these receptors remain unknown. Material: CD4+ T cells from PBMCs, cultured in vitro. These TCRs come from a human donor in good health. Both conserved end residues are part of each CDR3. The order of the fields is J gene, V gene, clone size, D gene, CDR3 DNA, CDR3 protein. A D gene is named only where the DNA matches it firmly. Rows may omit the clone size; those that give it use once, few, many or a size class.

TRBJ1-4 | TRBV6-4 | . | . | TGTGCCAGCAGTGACTCAAGGGGAACTAATGAAAAACTGTTTTTT | CASSDSRGTNEKLFF
TRBJ2-5 | TRBV1 | . | . | TGCAGGGTCCTAGCGGGATTGGGCGGAGAGACCCAGTACTTC | CRVLAGLGGETQYF
TRBJ2-7 | TRBV15 | . | . | TGTGCCACCAGCAGCGACGTACCCTACGAGCAGTACTTC | CATSSDVPYEQYF
TRBJ1-4 | TRBV6-5 | . | . | TGTGCCAGCAGTAGGGGCGAGGGGGGACTGTTTTTT | CASSRGEGGLFF
TRBJ1-3 | TRBV7-9 | few | . | TGTGCCAGCAGCCCCGAGAGGCTTACTGGAAACACCATATATTTT | CASSPERLTGNTIYF
TRBJ1-1 | TRBV12-3/TRBV12-4 | . | . | TGTGCCAGCAGTCCCTCAGGGTTGACTGAAGCTTTCTTT | CASSPSGLTEAFF
TRBJ1-3 | TRBV6-5 | . | . | TGTGCCAGCAGCCTCGGGGGGTCGGAAAACACCATATATTTT | CASSLGGSENTIYF
TRBJ2-2 | TRBV9 | . | TRBD1 | TGTGCCAGCAGCGTAGGACAGGGCGGGGAGCTGTTTTTT | CASSVGQGGELFF
TRBJ1-5 | TRBV9 | . | . | TGTGCCATGTTCGGGCTAGATAGCAATCAGCCCCAGCATTTT | CAMFGLDSNQPQHF
TRBJ1-2 | TRBV14 | . | . | TGTGCCAGCAGCCCAGTGGGCGGGGGTGGCTACACCTTC | CASSPVGGGGYTF
TRBJ1-1 | TRBV6-5 | . | . | TGTGCCAGCAGGATCGTTGCAGGGGTGAACACTGAAGCTTTCTTT | CASRIVAGVNTEAFF
TRBJ2-1 | TRBV12-3/TRBV12-4 | once | . | TGTGCCAGCAGATCCTATTTTGAGCAGTTCTTC | CASRSYFEQFF
TRBJ1-2 | TRBV5-1 | . | . | TGCGCCAGCAGCCTGGATCCCAGCTCCCCGGGCTATGGCTACACCTTC | CASSLDPSSPGYGYTF
TRBJ2-7 | TRBV27 | . | TRBD1 | TGTGCCAGCAGTTTAGGGACAGCTACGTACGAGCAGTACTTC | CASSLGTATYEQYF
TRBJ2-3 | TRBV12-3/TRBV12-4 | . | . | TGTGCCAGCAGTCCCACAGATACGCAGTATTTT | CASSPTDTQYF
TRBJ2-1 | TRBV18 | . | TRBD2 | TGTGCCAGCTCAGCCGGGACTAGCGTATACTCCTACAATGAGCAGTTCTTC | CASSAGTSVYSYNEQFF
TRBJ2-6 | TRBV10-3 | . | TRBD1 | TGTGCCAGCCGGGACAGCCTCTCTGGGGCCAACGTCCTGACTTTC | CASRDSLSGANVLTF
TRBJ2-1 | TRBV7-2 | few | . | TGTGCCAGCAGCGCAGCTTCCACTAGAGAGCAGTTCTTC | CASSAASTREQFF
TRBJ1-1 | TRBV28 | . | TRBD1 | TGTGCCAGCAGTTGGGACAGGGTAGGAACTGAAGCTTTCTTT | CASSWDRVGTEAFF
TRBJ2-3 | TRBV7-8 | . | . | TGTGCCAGCAGCTCCTCACCTAGCACAGATACGCAGTATTTT | CASSSSPSTDTQYF
TRBJ2-5 | TRBV3-1/TRBV3-2 | . | . | TGTGCCAGCAGCCAATGGGACCAAGAGACCCAGTACTTC | CASSQWDQETQYF
TRBJ2-5 | TRBV28 | . | . | TGTGCCAGCAGTTCGCCGGGACAAATGGGGGAGACCCAGTACTTC | CASSSPGQMGETQYF
TRBJ2-7 | TRBV7-2 | . | . | TGTGCCAGCAGCGCCTTTTCGGGAGAGAACGAGCAGTACTTC | CASSAFSGENEQYF
TRBJ2-3 | TRBV3-1/TRBV3-2 | . | . | TGTGCCAGCAGCCAAGCTAGGGGATCAGATACGCAGTATTTT | CASSQARGSDTQYF
TRBJ1-1 | TRBV28 | . | . | TGTGCCAGCAGCCGGGATGTCCCTAGGGGTACTGAAGCTTTCTTT | CASSRDVPRGTEAFF
TRBJ1-1 | TRBV30 | . | . | TGTGCCTGGAGTGTAGTCCAGAACACTGAAGCTTTCTTT | CAWSVVQNTEAFF
TRBJ1-6 | TRBV18 | . | . | TGTGCCAGCTCATCACAGGATGGGAATTCACCCCTCCACTTT | CASSSQDGNSPLHF
TRBJ1-1 | TRBV6-5 | . | . | TGTGCCAGCATTCGCAGTCTGAACACTGAAGCTTTCTTT | CASIRSLNTEAFF
TRBJ2-3 | TRBV9 | . | . | TGTGCCAGCAGCGTGCACACCTCGGGGCATGGGGCAGATACGCAGTATTTT | CASSVHTSGHGADTQYF
TRBJ2-1 | TRBV4-1 | . | . | TGCGCCAGCAGCCAAGCTCAACGGAACAATGAGCAGTTCTTC | CASSQAQRNNEQFF
TRBJ2-7 | TRBV5-1 | . | . | TGCGCCAGCAGCTTTACGCACGGCTCCTACGAGCAGTACTTC | CASSFTHGSYEQYF
TRBJ2-7 | TRBV6-1 | . | . | TGTGCCAGCAGTGAAGCCGGCAGCTCCTACGAGCAGTACTTC | CASSEAGSSYEQYF
TRBJ1-4 | TRBV4-1 | . | . | TGCGCCAGCAGCCAAGATGGTGAAAAACTGTTTTTT | CASSQDGEKLFF
TRBJ1-1 | TRBV4-1 | . | . | TGCGCCAGCAGCCAAGGGGGGGGCATGGTGGACACTGAAGCTTTCTTT | CASSQGGGMVDTEAFF
TRBJ1-2 | TRBV6-2/TRBV6-3 | . | . | TGTGCCAGCAGTTACGGGGGTATCGTTAACTATGGCTACACCTTC | CASSYGGIVNYGYTF